This T cell receptor beta chain was retrieved from a study of T cell repertoires in ileal Crohn's disease (dated by TCRdb to between 2018 and 2021). The study in broad terms: The median duration of disease was around 8 years, and at the time of surgery around 40% of patients were active smokers. A prospective multicentre cohort supplied the roughly 57 Crohn's disease patients whose TCR repertoires were analysed. About half of the patients received postoperative therapy: around ten received thiopurines and around 20 received anti-TNF agents. The study was conducted in parallel with a multicentre cohort that was designed to identify predictors of early endoscopic recurrence following ileocolonic resection. A total of roughly 170 mucosal samples from 57 patients were sequenced, collected from several sites on the surgical specimen and at postoperative endoscopy. Endoscopic postoperative recurrence was defined by a Rutgeerts score above i0. Every patient underwent surgery because of a complication, which was stricturing disease in roughly 60% of cases and penetrating disease in approximately 40%. The study at large found these results: Endoscopic recurrence was found to be associated with higher high-frequency clone percentages at surgery, and recurrence was observed in all patients with clonality above 26.8% (18/57). Mucosal CD4 and CD8 T cells were sorted and sequenced only in a subgroup of patients, the size of which was not stated. A significantly higher proportion of clonal expansions was observed in active smokers at surgery than in non-smokers (approximately 26% vs 20%, p=0.02). More high-frequency clones were carried by sorted CD8 T cells than by CD4 T cells, suggesting that mucosal expansions were mainly CD8.

For commercial TCRB immunosequencing, five hundred nanograms of biopsy DNA were submitted for each sample. CDR3 regions were amplified from genomic DNA by Adaptive Biotechnology using a two-step, amplification bias-controlled multiplex PCR. In the first PCR, primers covered every V and J gene segment, and in the second PCR, barcodes and Illumina adapters were added. CDR3 libraries were sequenced using an Illumina instrument. The source study handled its data this way. The analysis used both the pipelines supplied by the vendor and custom analysis of the raw data in R/Bioconductor with R version 3.3.0. Clonality, ranging from 0 to 1, was calculated as the inverse of the normalised Shannon entropy of all productive clones. The repertoire share taken up by the top 100 clones defined high-frequency clones, and only clones that passed a 95% confidence test were kept. Overlap between samples was measured with the Morisita-Horn index, while repertoire diversity was measured with the Simpson index. TCRdb's version of the immuneACCESS table is confined to in-frame rearrangements and falls short of the full clone set. An unresolved V gene accounts for under half of the shortfall where checked; the remainder is of unknown origin. That table is the source of V, J and clone size, and D and trimming were worked out from the DNA. The sample records approximately 11,000 clones, around 77% of which are singletons. The top ten constitute under 5% of the sample.

Points on this clone: The specificity of this receptor is unknown. Per-base quality was not reported, and no clone a single base away is much larger than it.

The germline V gene provides CDR1 SGHVS and CDR2 FQNEAQ. V gives up 4 bases and J gives up 1 base, and the segment between their germline ends measures 11 bases. The CDR3 runs 15 amino acids, cysteine and phenylalanine included. The read is trimmed to its CDR3 DNA, 45 bases read in frame from base 1. Eligible patients were adults with ileal or ileocolonic Crohn's disease who had an indication for ileocolonic resection. Whole ileal mucosal biopsies were stored frozen at -80°C before DNA extraction. Genomic DNA was extracted from frozen whole biopsies using a TRizol-based method and was quantified with a NanoDrop 2000 spectrophotometer.

The chain is assembled from TRBV7-8 and TRBJ2-1; the D gene is perhaps TRBD2, from 6 matching bases. Sequencing was performed on ileal tissue. The receptor comes from an adult with Crohn's disease. The CDR3 protein is CASSSGTGSYNEQFF. Here is the DNA: TGTGCCAGCAGCTCCGGGACTGGGTCCTACAATGAGCAGTTCTTC.